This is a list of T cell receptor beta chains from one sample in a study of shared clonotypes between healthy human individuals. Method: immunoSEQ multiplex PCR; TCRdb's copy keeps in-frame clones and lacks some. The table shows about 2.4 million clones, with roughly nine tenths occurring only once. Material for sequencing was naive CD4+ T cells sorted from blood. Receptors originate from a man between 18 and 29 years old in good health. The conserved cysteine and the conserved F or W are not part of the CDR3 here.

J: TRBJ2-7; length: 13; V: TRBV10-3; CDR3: AIRRPHGDHYEQY
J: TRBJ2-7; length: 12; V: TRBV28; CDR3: ASSLMTGNYEQY
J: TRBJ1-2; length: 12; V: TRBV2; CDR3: AMGGQLTPLGYT
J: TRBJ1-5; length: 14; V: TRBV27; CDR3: ASSPWEQGTSRSQH
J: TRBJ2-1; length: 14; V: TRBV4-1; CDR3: ASSQALPSRYQEQF
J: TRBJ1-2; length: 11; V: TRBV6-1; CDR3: ASRHRGDYGYT
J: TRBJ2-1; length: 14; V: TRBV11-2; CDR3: ASSSRTRSSYNEQF
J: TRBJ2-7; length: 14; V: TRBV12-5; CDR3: ASAAGTSGSAYEQY
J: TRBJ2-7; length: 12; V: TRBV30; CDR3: AWSWQGTLQEQY
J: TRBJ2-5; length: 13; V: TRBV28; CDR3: ASSLAGGRQETQY
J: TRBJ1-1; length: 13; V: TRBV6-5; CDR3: ATTSSGRLNTEAF
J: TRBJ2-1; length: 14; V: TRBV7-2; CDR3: ASSPLRSGAYNEQF
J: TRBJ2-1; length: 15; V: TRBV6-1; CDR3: ASSERFWTSGGNEQF
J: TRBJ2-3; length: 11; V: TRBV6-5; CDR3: ASKGGRGDTQY
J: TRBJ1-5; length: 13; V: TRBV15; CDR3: ATSREGSGGQPQH
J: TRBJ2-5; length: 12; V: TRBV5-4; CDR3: ASTVRGGQETQY
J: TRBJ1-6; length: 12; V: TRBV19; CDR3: ASSIDIRYSPLH
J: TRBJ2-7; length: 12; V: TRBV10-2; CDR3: ASKTSGSTYEQY
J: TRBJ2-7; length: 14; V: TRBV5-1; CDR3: ASSLSVAVGAYEQY
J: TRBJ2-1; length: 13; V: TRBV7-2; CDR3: ASSLDGMGYNEQF
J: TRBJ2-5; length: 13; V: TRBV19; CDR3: ASKRTGGLAETQY
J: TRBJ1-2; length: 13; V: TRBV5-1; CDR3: ASSDPRDRMYGYT
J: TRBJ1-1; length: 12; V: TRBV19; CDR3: ASSISHLNTEAF
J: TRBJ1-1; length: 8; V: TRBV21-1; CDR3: ASGGIGAF
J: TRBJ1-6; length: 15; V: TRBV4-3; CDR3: ASSQEVSGQLGSPLH
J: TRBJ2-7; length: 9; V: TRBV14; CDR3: ASSQVHEQY
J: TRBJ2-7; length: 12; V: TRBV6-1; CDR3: ASSRTSWSYEQY
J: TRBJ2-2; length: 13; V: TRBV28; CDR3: ASSLPGLDTGELF
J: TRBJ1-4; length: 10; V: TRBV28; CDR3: ALGGGGEKLF
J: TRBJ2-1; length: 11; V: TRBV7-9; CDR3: ASSSWADNEQF